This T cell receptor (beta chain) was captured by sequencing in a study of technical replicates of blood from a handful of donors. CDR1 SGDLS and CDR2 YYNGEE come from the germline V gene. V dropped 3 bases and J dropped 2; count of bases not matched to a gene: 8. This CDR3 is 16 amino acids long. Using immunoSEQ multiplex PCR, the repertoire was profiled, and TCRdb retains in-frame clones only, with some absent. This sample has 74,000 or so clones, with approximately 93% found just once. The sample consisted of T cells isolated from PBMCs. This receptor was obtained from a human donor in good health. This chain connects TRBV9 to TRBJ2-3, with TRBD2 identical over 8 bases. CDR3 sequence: CASSGERGGFTDTQYF. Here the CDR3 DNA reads TGTGCCAGCAGCGGGGAACGGGGGGGTTTCACAGATACGCAGTATTTT. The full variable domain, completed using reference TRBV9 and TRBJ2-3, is DSGVTQTPKHLITATGQRVTLRCSPRSGDLSVYWYQQSLDQGLQFLIQYYNGEERAKGNILERFSAQQFPDLHSELNLSSLELGDSALYFCASSGERGGFTDTQYFGPGTRLTVL.